Shown below are 13 T cell receptor beta chains from a single sample sequenced in a study of OX40 agonist ivuxolimab in advanced cancers. Only in-frame clones appear in the TCRdb table, and some are missing; sequencing was by immunoSEQ multiplex PCR. The sample lists just under 65,000 clones; roughly four fifths were seen once. Here the sequenced sample was CD4+ or CD8+ T cells sorted from blood, taken in a trial of the OX40 agonist ivuxolimab. These receptors came from an adult with an advanced solid tumor such as melanoma, head and neck, liver or kidney cancer.

This clone was observed at least ten times. The rearrangement links TRBV10-1 to TRBJ1-2; weak D call: TRBD1 (5 bases). Germline CDR1 reads WNHNN; CDR2 reads SYGVQD (reference sequence). The CDR3 is 12 amino acids. Trimming pared 11 bases from V and 0 bases from J, leaving 10 bases between. This CDR3 reads CAEGTANYGYTF. CDR3 nucleotide sequence: TGCGCCGAAGGGACGGCTAACTATGGCTACACCTTC.

The chain combines TRBV5-8 with TRBJ1-6, with D hard to call. Trimming cost V 4 bases and J 10 bases, with 12 bases left between them. This CDR3 has 13 residues. In germline, CDR1 is SGHTS, CDR2 YDEGEE. CDR3 in DNA: TGTGCCAGCAGCGCGCGTAGCCGGTCACCCCTCCACTTT. Translating it yields CASSARSRSPLHF. The full variable domain, completed using reference TRBV5-8 and TRBJ1-6, is EAGVTQSPTHLIKTRGQQATLRCSPISGHTSVYWYQQALGLGLQFLLWYDEGEERNRGNFPPRFSGRQFPNYSSELNVNALELEDSALYLCASSARSRSPLHFGNGTRLTVT.

The chain couples TRBV18 to TRBJ2-2, with TRBD1 matching 11 bases. This CDR3 region has 15 residues. V shed 6 bases, J shed 5 bases, and the junction held 5 bases outside the gene matches. Germline CDR1 reads KGHSH; CDR2 reads LQKENI. The chain's CDR3 is CASSSGTGGTGELFF. Here the CDR3 DNA reads TGTGCCAGCTCTTCCGGGACAGGGGGAACCGGGGAGCTGTTTTTT.

The chain recombines TRBV27 with TRBJ2-7; the D gene could be TRBD1 or TRBD2 (6 bases each). Trimming left V 2 bases short and J 1 base short, with 12 bases between. Germline-derived CDR1 and CDR2 are MNHEY and SMNVEV (reference sequence). The CDR3 consists of 15 residues. The CDR3 loop reads CASSLEAGTSYEQYF. CDR3 sequence (DNA): TGTGCCAGCAGTTTAGAGGCGGGGACATCCTACGAGCAGTACTTC.

The CDR3 sequence: CASSLSQETQYF. The CDR3 coding sequence is TGTGCCAGCAGCTTGTCCCAAGAGACCCAGTACTTC. V usage is TRBV5-6 and J usage is TRBJ2-5; D is ambiguous. CDR1 and CDR2 (germline): SGHDT, YYEEEE. The CDR3 covers 12 residues. The V end was cut by 1 base, the J end by 1 base, with 2 bases between.

The chain employs TRBV25-1 and TRBJ2-3; maybe TRBD1 (6 bases). This CDR3 has 17 residues. Germline CDR1 MGHDK, CDR2 SYGVNS. V was cut by 4 bases and J by 3 bases, with 20 bases left in between. CDR3 nucleotides: TGTGCCAGCAGTGCATCAGGCAGGGGATACTCTACAGATACGCAGTATTTT. Residues: CASSASGRGYSTDTQYF.

The rearrangement links TRBV7-9 to TRBJ1-2, with a weak D call TRBD1 (6 bases). Between the trimmed V and J ends, which lost 5 bases and 5 bases, there was a span of 18 bases. There are 15 residues in the CDR3. Per the germline V gene, CDR1 is SEHNR and CDR2 is FQNEAQ (reference sequence). CDR3 DNA: TGTGCCAGCAGCCGGCCAGAGGGGGGAGATTATGGCTACACCTTC. Protein sequence: CASSRPEGGDYGYTF.

The chain recombines TRBV19 with TRBJ1-5; weak D call: TRBD1 (6 bases). Germline V lookup: CDR1 LNHDA, CDR2 SQIVND (reference sequence). V was clipped by 3 bases and J by 0 bases, with 18 bases between them. CDR3 size: 18 residues. In DNA form, the CDR3 reads TGTGCCAGTAGTATTCCCGTACAGGGAATATTTAGCAATCAGCCCCAGCATTTT. Protein sequence: CASSIPVQGIFSNQPQHF.

The gene calls are TRBV7-7 and TRBJ2-2, with D tentatively TRBD2 (6 bases). V dropped 4 bases and J dropped 6 bases, with 6 bases sitting between them. Germline V gene sequence: CDR1 SSHAT, CDR2 FNYEAQ (reference sequence). The CDR3 loop spans 12 amino acids. CDR3: CASSWGAGELFF. CDR3 DNA sequence: TGTGCCAGCAGCTGGGGGGCCGGGGAGCTGTTTTTT.

The rearrangement uses TRBV5-8 and TRBJ2-1, with 7 bases that match TRBD2. The V gene end was trimmed by 3 bases and the J gene end by 9 bases; junction bases not matched to a gene: 9. Germline assignment: CDR1 SGHTS and CDR2 YDEGEE. The CDR3 totals 14 residues. This CDR3 reads CASSWREFSGEQFF. In nucleotides, the CDR3 is TGTGCCAGCAGCTGGCGGGAGTTTTCGGGTGAGCAGTTCTTC.

This chain uses TRBV7-2 with TRBJ2-6; 7 positions agree with TRBD1. This CDR3 contains 18 residues. V lost 2 bases to trimming and J lost 5 bases; unmatched junction nucleotides: 12. In germline, CDR1 is SGHTA, CDR2 FQGNSA. The CDR3 sequence is CASSLYWTGTLRANVLTF. The CDR3 coding sequence is TGTGCCAGCAGCTTATATTGGACAGGAACTCTGAGGGCCAACGTCCTGACTTTC.

V gene TRBV29-1 combines with J gene TRBJ1-2; TRBD1 aligns across 8 bases. J lost 7 bases, V lost 5 bases, and 6 bases had no gene match. The germline V gene has CDR1 SQVTM and CDR2 ANQGSEA. The CDR3 sequence is 12 residues long. This CDR3 reads CSVLGQESGYTF. Here the CDR3 DNA reads TGCAGCGTTCTGGGACAGGAGAGTGGCTACACCTTC.

This chain uses TRBV19 with TRBJ1-1; no definite D call. The CDR3 has 13 residues. CDR1 is LNHDA and CDR2 is SQIVND in the germline V gene (reference sequence). V was shortened by 5 bases and J by 2 bases, with 9 bases between the two germline ends. DNA for the CDR3: TGTGCCAGTAGTGTCGGGATTAACACTGAAGCTTTCTTT. Encoded protein: CASSVGINTEAFF.